Below are 19 T cell receptor beta chains sequenced from a single sample in a study of blood T cell repertoires in COVID-19. TCRdb keeps only in-frame clones here, not all; method: immunoSEQ multiplex PCR. The sample holds 250,000 to 350,000 clones, about 92% seen once. Material for sequencing was PBMCs or T cells enriched from blood (not recorded which). These TCRs come from a young woman who had recovered from COVID-19.

V gene TRBV11-3 combines with J gene TRBJ2-1; D is possibly TRBD1 (6 bases). Germline CDR1 and CDR2: SGHNT and YENEEA. CDR3 length equals 13 residues. V dropped 5 bases and J dropped 12 bases, with 17 bases sitting between them. CDR3 sequence reads: CASSPRQAYGQFF. The CDR3 region has the DNA TGTGCCAGCAGCCCGCGACAGGCGTATGGGCAGTTCTTC.

The gene calls are TRBV5-1 and TRBJ2-2; tentative D call: TRBD2 (5 bases). V lost 7 bases to trimming and J lost 7 bases, with 17 bases between them. This CDR3 is 14 amino acids long. Germline lookup yields CDR1 SGHRS and CDR2 YFSETQ. Here the CDR3 reads CASQRRESVGELFF. The CDR3 DNA reads TGCGCCAGCCAACGACGGGAATCGGTCGGGGAGCTGTTTTTT.

This chain connects TRBV18 to TRBJ2-1, with 11 positions matching TRBD2. Germline loops: CDR1 KGHSH, CDR2 LQKENI. There are 15 residues in the CDR3. V lost 3 bases to trimming and J lost 4 bases; unmatched junction nucleotides: 2. The CDR3 protein is CASSPTSGDYNEQFF. As DNA, the CDR3 is TGTGCCAGCTCACCGACTAGCGGGGATTACAATGAGCAGTTCTTC. The whole variable domain, filled in from reference TRBV18 and TRBJ2-1, reads NAGVMQNPRHLVRRRGQEARLRCSPMKGHSHVYWYRQLPEEGLKFMVYLQKENIIDESGMPKERFSAEFPKEGPSILRIQQVVRGDSAAYFCASSPTSGDYNEQFFGPGTRLTVL.

The chain has TRBV2 and TRBJ2-7; D remains unclear. CDR1 and CDR2 (germline): SNHLY, FYNNEI. Trimming shortened V by 2 bases and J by 9 bases, and 8 bases separated the two germline ends. The length of the CDR3 is 11 residues. The CDR3 sequence is CASSENRRQYF. The CDR3 DNA sequence: TGTGCCAGCAGTGAAAACCGGAGGCAGTACTTC.

The sample holds one count of this clone. The chain joins TRBV29-1 to TRBJ1-2, with TRBD1 as a possible D gene (5 bases). Trimming removed 4 bases from V and 8 bases from J, with 14 bases in between. In germline, CDR1 is SQVTM, CDR2 ANQGSEA. The CDR3 spans 12 residues. The DNA for the CDR3 is TGCAGCGTTGGGGTAGGGGTAGGAGGCTACACCTTC. Amino acids: CSVGVGVGGYTF.

The CDR3 spells CASSTSSLKTQYF. The CDR3, as DNA: TGTGCCAGCAGTACCTCTAGCCTGAAGACCCAGTACTTC. The chain joins TRBV28 to TRBJ2-5; D might be TRBD2 (5 bases). V gave up 5 bases and J gave up 6 bases, with 13 bases separating them. Germline V gives CDR1 MDHEN, CDR2 SYDVKM. There are 13 residues in the CDR3.

J is TRBJ1-5 and V is TRBV27, with 7 bases identical to TRBD1. Trimming removed 5 bases from V and 6 bases from J; junction bases left unmatched: 4. The CDR3 contains 13 residues. CDR1 and CDR2 from the germline V gene are MNHEY and SMNVEV (reference sequence). As DNA, the CDR3 is TGTGCCAGCAGTGCGACAGGGTTTCAGCCCCAGCATTTT. Its translation: CASSATGFQPQHF.

The chain employs TRBV10-3 and TRBJ2-1; maybe TRBD2 (6 bases). Looked up from germline, CDR1 is ENHRY and CDR2 is SYGVKD. This CDR3 is 13 amino acids long. V lost 6 bases to trimming and J lost 4 bases, with 10 bases between them. The CDR3 DNA reads as TGTGCCATCAGGGCGGGACTTTACAATGAGCAGTTCTTC. It is translated as CAIRAGLYNEQFF.

The rearrangement links TRBV19 to TRBJ1-3, with a weak D call TRBD1 (6 bases). Trimming cost V 7 bases and J 0 bases, with 10 bases left between them. Looked up from germline, CDR1 is LNHDA and CDR2 is SQIVND (reference sequence). This CDR3 region has 14 residues. In DNA form, the CDR3 reads TGTGCCAGTACCACAGGGAACTCTGGAAACACCATATATTTT. It codes for CASTTGNSGNTIYF.

This clone came up once. The V gene is TRBV19, the J gene TRBJ1-5; D not resolved. This CDR3 is built from 15 residues. Germline CDR1 and CDR2: LNHDA and SQIVND (reference sequence). Deletions cut 1 base from V and 1 base from J, with 8 bases between. As DNA, the CDR3 is TGTGCCAGTAGTATAGCAGGTGACAGCAATCAGCCCCAGCATTTT. This sequence encodes CASSIAGDSNQPQHF.

The rearrangement links TRBV24-1 to TRBJ2-3, with TRBD1 matching 8 bases. V shed 4 bases, J shed 5 bases, and the junction held 7 bases outside the gene matches. Germline V lookup: CDR1 KGHDR, CDR2 SFDVKD. The CDR3 spans 15 residues. The CDR3 coding sequence is TGTGCCACCAGTGACCCCAGGGGGCAGGGAGATACGCAGTATTTT. This sequence encodes CATSDPRGQGDTQYF.

The chain has TRBV6-5 and TRBJ1-1; D possibly corresponds to TRBD1 (5 bases). V was clipped by 8 bases and J by 1 base, with 11 bases between them. This CDR3 spans 13 amino acids. Germline V gene lookup returns CDR1 MNHEY and CDR2 SVGAGI. Here the CDR3 reads CASRGGKNTEAFF. For the CDR3, the DNA is TGTGCCAGCCGGGGGGGTAAGAACACTGAAGCTTTCTTT.

The table lists this clone with a count of one. V gene TRBV19 combines with J gene TRBJ2-1, with D unclear. This CDR3 contains 16 residues. Trimming cost V 2 bases and J 2 bases, with 13 bases left between them. Germline V gives CDR1 LNHDA, CDR2 SQIVND (reference sequence). The CDR3 is CASSIKRRITYNEQFF. CDR3 nucleotide sequence: TGTGCCAGTAGTATAAAAAGGCGGATAACCTACAATGAGCAGTTCTTC.

The chain has TRBV7-9 and TRBJ1-2; TRBD1 might be the D (5 bases). The CDR3 extends over 14 amino acids. Trimming removed 5 bases at V and 8 bases at J, with 18 bases between. CDR1 is SEHNR, CDR2 FQNEAQ, per germline (reference sequence). The CDR3 region has the DNA TGTGCCAGCAGCCCCCAAACAGGATTAAGGGGCTACACCTTC. Protein: CASSPQTGLRGYTF.

This clone has more than one count but fewer than ten. DNA of the CDR3: TGTGCCCCACGGACAGGGGATCTGCCCCAGCATTTT. Translating gives CAPRTGDLPQHF. V is TRBV30 and J is TRBJ1-5, with 9 nucleotides matching TRBD1. J was trimmed by 9 bases and V by 8 bases; bases with no gene match: 8. Germline-derived CDR1 and CDR2 are GTSNPN and SVGIG (reference sequence). The CDR3 extends over 12 amino acids. Full variable domain (remainder filled in from reference TRBV30 and TRBJ1-5): SQTIHQWPATLVQPVGSPLSLECTVEGTSNPNLYWYRQAAGRGLQLLFYSVGIGQISSEVPQNLSASRPQDRQFILSSKKLLLSDSGFYLCAPRTGDLPQHFGDGTRLSIL.

The chain combines TRBV7-2 with TRBJ1-5, with a tentative D call TRBD1 (6 bases). Per germline, CDR1 SGHTA and CDR2 FQGNSA. Trimming removed 0 bases from V and 11 bases from J, with 17 bases in between. This CDR3 contains 15 residues. Written as DNA, the CDR3 is TGTGCCAGCAGCTTAGCGGGGGCTCTGGGGCAGTCCCAGCATTTT. It yields the protein CASSLAGALGQSQHF.

The chain joins TRBV28 to TRBJ2-1; weak D call: TRBD1 (6 bases). Germline V gives CDR1 MDHEN, CDR2 SYDVKM. V lost 6 bases and J 2 bases, leaving 14 bases between the germline ends. The CDR3 runs 15 residues. This chain's CDR3 is CASRKGQTTYNEQFF. The CDR3 bases are TGTGCCAGCAGGAAAGGACAGACCACCTACAATGAGCAGTTCTTC.

A remark on this clone: At the DNA level, this CDR3 is encoded by other sequences in the same sample as well. The chain couples TRBV28 to TRBJ1-5, with D perhaps matching TRBD1 (5 bases). CDR3 size: 14 residues. Per germline, CDR1 MDHEN and CDR2 SYDVKM. V was cut by 2 bases and J by 3 bases, with 8 bases left in between. Written as DNA, the CDR3 is TGTGCCAGCAGTTTAAGGGGATACAATCAGCCCCAGCATTTT. This encodes CASSLRGYNQPQHF.

The chain recombines TRBV27 with TRBJ2-1; TRBD1 agrees at 7 bases. V lost 5 bases to trimming and J lost 4 bases; unmatched junction nucleotides: 14. Germline V gives CDR1 MNHEY, CDR2 SMNVEV (reference sequence). The CDR3 spans 17 residues. The CDR3, as DNA: TGTGCCAGCAGTCCCACTTTCCGGGACAGATTATACAATGAGCAGTTCTTC. It encodes CASSPTFRDRLYNEQFF.